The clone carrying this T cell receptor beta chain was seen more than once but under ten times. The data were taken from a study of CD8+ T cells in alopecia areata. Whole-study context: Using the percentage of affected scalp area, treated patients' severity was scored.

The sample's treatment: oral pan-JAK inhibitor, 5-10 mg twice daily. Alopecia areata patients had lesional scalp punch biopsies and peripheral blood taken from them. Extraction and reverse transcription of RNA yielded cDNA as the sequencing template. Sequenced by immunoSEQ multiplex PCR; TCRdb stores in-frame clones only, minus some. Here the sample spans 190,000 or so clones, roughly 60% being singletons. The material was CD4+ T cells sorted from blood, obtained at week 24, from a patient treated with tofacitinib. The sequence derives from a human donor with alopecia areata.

The CDR3 loop reads CAWSAQGPIEETQYF. For the CDR3, the DNA is TGTGCCTGGAGTGCCCAAGGACCCATTGAAGAGACCCAGTACTTC. The genes are TRBV30 and TRBJ2-5; the D is unclear. Trimming removed 1 base from V and 3 bases from J, with 15 bases in between. The CDR3 is 15 residues long. Per the germline V gene, CDR1 is GTSNPN and CDR2 is SVGIG (reference sequence).